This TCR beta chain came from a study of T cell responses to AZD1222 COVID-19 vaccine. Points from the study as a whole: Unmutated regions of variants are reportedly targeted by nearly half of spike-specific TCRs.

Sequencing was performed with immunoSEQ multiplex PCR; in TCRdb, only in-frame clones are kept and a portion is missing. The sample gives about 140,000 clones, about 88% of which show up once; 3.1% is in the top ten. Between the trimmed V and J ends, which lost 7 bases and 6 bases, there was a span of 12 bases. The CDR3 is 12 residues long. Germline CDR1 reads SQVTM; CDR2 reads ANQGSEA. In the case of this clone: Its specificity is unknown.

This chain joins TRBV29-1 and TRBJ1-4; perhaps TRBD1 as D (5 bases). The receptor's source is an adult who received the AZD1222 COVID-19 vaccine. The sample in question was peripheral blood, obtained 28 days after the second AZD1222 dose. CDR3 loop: CSATGPDEKLFF. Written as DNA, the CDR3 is TGCAGCGCTACGGGGCCAGATGAAAAACTGTTTTTT.